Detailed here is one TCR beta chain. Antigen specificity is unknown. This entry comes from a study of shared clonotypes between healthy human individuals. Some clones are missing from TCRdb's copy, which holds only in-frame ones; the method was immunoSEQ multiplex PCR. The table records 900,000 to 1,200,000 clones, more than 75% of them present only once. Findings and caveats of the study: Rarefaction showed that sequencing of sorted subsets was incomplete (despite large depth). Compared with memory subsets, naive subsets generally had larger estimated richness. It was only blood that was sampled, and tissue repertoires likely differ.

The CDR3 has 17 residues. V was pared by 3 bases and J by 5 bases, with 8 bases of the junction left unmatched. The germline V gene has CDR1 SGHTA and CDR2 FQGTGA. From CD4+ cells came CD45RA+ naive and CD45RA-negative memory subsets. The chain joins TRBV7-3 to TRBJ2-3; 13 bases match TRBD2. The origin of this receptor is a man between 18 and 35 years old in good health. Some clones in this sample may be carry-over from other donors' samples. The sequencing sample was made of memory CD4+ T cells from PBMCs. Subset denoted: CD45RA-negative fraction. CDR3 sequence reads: CASSLGTSGRVGDTQYF. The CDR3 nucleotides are TGTGCCAGCAGCTTGGGTACTAGCGGGAGGGTGGGAGATACGCAGTATTTT.